A selection of T cell receptor beta chains follows, all from one sample in a study of PD-L1 blockade in urothelial cancer. Only in-frame clones appear in the TCRdb table, and some are missing; sequencing was by immunoSEQ multiplex PCR. The sample gives roughly 87,000 clones, approximately 88% of which show up once; 0.85% to 1% is in the top ten. The material was PBMCs, obtained around atezolizumab (anti-PD-L1) treatment. These receptor sequences come from a woman older than 75 with urothelial cancer. The CDR3 runs from the conserved cysteine through the conserved F or W. The D gene is left open where the match is weak. Expanded clones are given a class, and other clones once, few, many or no size at all.

TRBJ1-3 TRBD1 NA TRBV7-9 TGTGCCAGCAGCTTAGGGACAGGGTTTTTCGGAAACACCATATATTTT CASSLGTGFFGNTIYF
TRBJ1-4 NA NA TRBV18 TGTGCCAGCTCACCACCGTTCGCCCAGGGTAGGACTAATGAAAAACTGTTTTTT CASSPPFAQGRTNEKLFF
TRBJ1-5 NA NA TRBV5-5 TGTGCCAGCAGCTTGGGAGGGGGTAGTCAGCCCCAGCATTTT CASSLGGGSQPQHF
TRBJ2-7 NA NA TRBV7-9 TGTGCCAGCAGCTTCAGTTGGGGACACAGGACTGGAGAGCAGTACTTC CASSFSWGHRTGEQYF
TRBJ2-1 TRBD2 NA TRBV9 TGTGCCAGCAGCGTAGCTCGGTCTAGCGGGCCCTGGTACAATGAGCAGTTCTTC CASSVARSSGPWYNEQFF
TRBJ1-3 TRBD1 NA TRBV4-2 TGTGCCAGCAGCCAATCTCCCGGGAGACAGGGGGCTGGAAACACCATATATTTT CASSQSPGRQGAGNTIYF
TRBJ2-1 TRBD2 few TRBV9 TGTGCCAGCAGCGTCTTGCCCAGCGGGACTCACAATGAGCAGTTCTTC CASSVLPSGTHNEQFF
TRBJ2-3 TRBD1 NA TRBV7-9 TGTGCCAGCAGCCCCCCGGGGACAGCCGAGGGAGATACGCAGTATTTT CASSPPGTAEGDTQYF
TRBJ2-3 TRBD2 NA TRBV7-3 TGTGCCAGCAGCTTAGTTCCGGGAGGGACAGATACGCAGTATTTT CASSLVPGGTDTQYF
TRBJ2-2 NA once TRBV5-5 TGTGCCAGCAGCGTTGAGAGCGGGGAGCTGTTTTTT CASSVESGELFF
TRBJ2-3 TRBD2 NA TRBV5-6 TGTGCCAGCAGCTTCCTAGCGGGTGGGTTGACAGATACGCAGTATTTT CASSFLAGGLTDTQYF
TRBJ2-7 TRBD2 NA TRBV2 TGTGCCAGCAGTCGGGACTATCAGTACGAGCAGTACTTC CASSRDYQYEQYF
TRBJ2-1 TRBD2 NA TRBV4-1 TGCGCCAGCAGCCAAGATACGACTAGCGGGATATACTACAATGAGCAGTTCTTC CASSQDTTSGIYYNEQFF
TRBJ2-1 TRBD2 NA TRBV9 TGTGCCAGCAGCGGAAGGGGTGGACTAGCCTCCTACAATGAGCAGTTCTTC CASSGRGGLASYNEQFF
TRBJ2-3 TRBD1 NA TRBV15 TGTGCCACCAGTACGAGCAGACAGGGGGCCCGGAGCACAGATACGCAGTATTTT CATSTSRQGARSTDTQYF
TRBJ2-1 NA NA TRBV9 TGTGCCAGCAGCGCACCGAACCTGGACAGAAGCAATGAGCAGTTCTTC CASSAPNLDRSNEQFF